This T cell receptor (beta chain) stems from a study of blood T cell repertoires in COVID-19. Authors' processing steps: Using reference gene primer amplification, nucleated cell counts were estimated. Only in-frame clones appear in the TCRdb table, and some are missing; sequencing was by immunoSEQ multiplex PCR. V and J calls plus clone size are reproduced from that table; the DNA served to infer D and trimming. The table shows about 370,000 clones, with more than 70% occurring only once. Germline V gives CDR1 MNHNY, CDR2 SVGAGI (reference sequence). This CDR3 spans 16 amino acids. V dropped 7 bases and J dropped 4; count of bases not matched to a gene: 10.

The sample was peripheral blood. The chain has TRBV6-6 and TRBJ2-1, with 10 bases that match TRBD1. The TCR sequence derives from a young woman with COVID-19, enrolled during active disease. The DNA for the CDR3 is TGTGCCAGCACCAACAAAGGGGGACAGGGGTACAATGAGCAGTTCTTC. It specifies CASTNKGGQGYNEQFF.